This TCR beta chain derives from a study of blood T cell repertoires in COVID-19 (TCRdb year 2020). About the study as a whole: The collaborator samples originated in the United States, Italy and Spain and spanned the acute and convalescent phases of COVID-19. The prospective study material was composed of cDNA or gDNA derived from T cells, B-cell-depleted T cells, or PBMCs. The dataset comprised deeply sampled blood TCRbeta repertoires from subjects exposed to, actively infected with, or recovered from COVID-19. A freely available public database, intended as a resource for researchers studying the immune response to SARS-CoV-2, is where the repertoires were released. The samples were drawn from the first 160 participants of the ongoing ImmuneRACE study and from 950 to 1,500 subjects provided by 6 global collaborators. Sample metadata almost always included a de-identified subject ID, COVID-19 status, age in years and sex. HLA class I and class II types, where available, came from metadata supplied by the sample provider rather than from assay-based typing. Summary of the overall study and its limitations: The quantity of clinical and demographic metadata differed by source and by participant and was supplied without curation.

TCRbeta CDR3 regions were amplified from genomic DNA using the immunoSEQ Assay, a bias-controlled multiplex PCR. In the original analysis: Nucleated cell counts per sample were estimated from amplification of reference gene primers within the assay. Sequence reads were collapsed and filtered to measure the absolute abundance of every unique TCRbeta CDR3 rearrangement. For each sample, productive Simpson clonality was calculated as the square root of Simpson's diversity index across productive rearrangements. TCRdb provides this immuneACCESS table in a form limited to in-frame rearrangements. Some clones are lacking; in checked studies, under half of them reflect an unresolved V gene, and why the rest are absent is not known. The V and J calls and clone size were taken over from that table, and D and trimming were inferred from the DNA. The sample table records about 200,000 clones; more than 60% of these occur just once. The ten largest make up approximately 13% of the sample.

A second Seattle source provided samples from volunteer blood donors who had recovered from COVID-19. Each collaborating institution followed its own protocols to collect whole blood in K2EDTA tubes. For TCRbeta analysis, collaborator samples were shipped as frozen whole blood, as isolated PBMCs, or as DNA extracted from either sample type. Sequences KGHSH (CDR1) and LQKENI (CDR2) are obtained from the germline V gene. Cut back by 2 bases and 0 bases, the V and J ends lie 10 bases apart. Its CDR3 holds 15 amino acids, cysteine through phenylalanine. Only CDR3 DNA remains: 45 bases, in frame from the first base. About this clone itself: Its recognized antigen is unknown. Qualities for individual bases were not recorded, and no much larger clone is one base off.

The specimen was peripheral blood. The chain is encoded by TRBV18 joined to TRBJ1-1, with TRBD1 perhaps the D gene, on 5 matching bases. The clonotype was recovered from a middle-aged man who had recovered from COVID-19. The nucleotide sequence reads TGTGCCAGCTCACCAACCCAGACAGTGAACACTGAAGCTTTCTTT. It codes for CASSPTQTVNTEAFF.